The present T cell receptor beta chain was sequenced within a study of Tregs in tolerant kidney transplant recipients. Study observations and caveats: Tolerant patients' donor-specific Tregs expanded beyond overall Tregs, suggesting antigen-driven growth.

Note on this clone: Antigen unknown.

Unstimulated Tregs (CD4+CD25+CD127-) and CD4+CD25- non-Tregs were sorted from PBMCs. Here immunoSEQ multiplex PCR was the method, and the copy in TCRdb shows in-frame clones only, minus some. The sample records fewer than 80,000 clones, roughly nine tenths being singletons. V lost 3 bases and J lost 2; bases outside the gene matches: 6. The CDR3 length is 15 residues. Germline lookup yields CDR1 SGHRS and CDR2 YFSETQ. The sequenced sample was CD4+ T cells from blood, obtained before the transplant. The V call is TRBV5-1, the J call TRBJ2-7; 9 bases align to TRBD1. The sequence derives from a human donor who received a combined kidney and bone marrow transplant. CDR3 nucleotide sequence: TGCGCCAGCAGCTCCTCCGGGACAGGGACCTACGAGCAGTACTTC. Residues: CASSSSGTGTYEQYF. Filled out from reference TRBV5-1 and TRBJ2-7, the complete variable domain reads KAGVTQTPRYLIKTRGQQVTLSCSPISGHRSVSWYQQTPGQGLQFLFEYFSETQRNKGNFPGRFSGRQFSNSRSEMNVSTLELGDSALYLCASSSSGTGTYEQYFGPGTRLTVT.